Below are 4 T cell receptor beta chains sequenced from a single sample in a study of beta chain features in type 1 diabetes. Whole-study results and caveats: Shortening of TCRB CDR3s, moderate but significant, appeared in all four CD4+ subsets of Type 1 diabetes patients.

Every bit of the isolated RNA underwent reverse transcription, so sequencing read expressed TCRB transcripts. Method: immunoSEQ multiplex PCR; TCRdb's copy keeps in-frame clones and lacks some. The repertoire holds 150,000 to 200,000 clones, with about 7.9% as singletons. Their specific antigens are unknown. The sample taken for sequencing was central memory CD4+ T cells from blood. Receptor source: a man in his late teens or twenties with type 1 diabetes.

The chain links TRBV18 to TRBJ2-5; TRBD1 aligns across 11 bases. The J segment lost 2 bases and the V segment lost 2 bases, leaving 1 base of the junction unmatched. Germline loops: CDR1 KGHSH, CDR2 LQKENI. This CDR3 is built from 15 residues. The CDR3 DNA reads TGTGCCAGCTCACCAGGGACAGGGGGTCAAGAGACCCAGTACTTC. Protein: CASSPGTGGQETQYF.

The V call is TRBV7-2, the J call TRBJ2-3, with 8 bases matching TRBD2. With V trimmed by 5 bases and J by 3 bases, 13 bases remained unmatched. The CDR3 sequence is 17 residues long. Germline CDR1 is SGHTA and CDR2 is FQGNSA. The CDR3 protein is CASSGRLAFTETDTQYF. Here the CDR3 DNA reads TGTGCCAGCAGCGGGAGACTAGCGTTTACCGAGACAGATACGCAGTATTTT. Combining the CDR3 with reference TRBV7-2 and TRBJ2-3 gives the whole variable domain GAGVSQSPSNKVTEKGKDVELRCDPISGHTALYWYRQSLGQGLEFLIYFQGNSAPDKSGLPSDRFSAERTGGSVSTLTIQRTQQEDSAVYLCASSGRLAFTETDTQYFGPGTRLTVL.

This clone showed up many times. V and J are TRBV7-2 and TRBJ2-7; 8 positions agree with TRBD1. Trimming at V came to 5 bases and at J to 12 bases, leaving 6 bases not matched to a gene. From germline, CDR1 is SGHTA and CDR2 FQGNSA. The CDR3 spans 11 residues. This chain's CDR3 is CASSEDGQGYF. The DNA of the CDR3 is TGTGCCAGCAGCGAGGACGGACAGGGGTACTTC.

The rearrangement links TRBV18 to TRBJ1-2; D may be TRBD1 (6 bases). Germline V gene sequence: CDR1 KGHSH, CDR2 LQKENI. The germline V and J ends were trimmed by 5 bases and 2 bases, with 15 bases remaining between them. CDR3 length: 15 amino acids. The CDR3 coding sequence is TGTGCCAGCTCATCAAGGACAGCTTTCAACTATGGCTACACCTTC. Protein sequence: CASSSRTAFNYGYTF.